This TCR beta chain is from a study of T-cell reconstitution after alpha-beta-depleted transplantation in children. Study-level points and caveats: Among T cells one year after transplant, newly produced cells accounted for most counts and diversity.

Trimming removed 1 base at V and 4 bases at J, with 14 bases between. Per germline, CDR1 SEHNR and CDR2 FQNEAQ (reference sequence). This CDR3 spans 15 amino acids. Turning to this clonotype: The target antigen is unknown.

TCRbeta library preparation incorporated unique molecular identifiers. Each CDR3 protein is one row after TCRdb ran MiXCR on the PCR reads. The sample contains about 580,000 distinct CDR3 sequences, 23% of which appear only once. This sequence originates from a boy under three years old who had a stem cell transplant for acute myeloid leukemia, so the T cells may come from the graft donor. V is TRBV7-9 and J is TRBJ2-7, with D perhaps being TRBD1 or TRBD2 (5 bases each). Sequencing used PBMCs, mostly from graft donor cells, obtained 360 days after TCRalphabeta/CD19-depleted stem cell transplant. In DNA, the CDR3 is TGTGCCAGCAGCTTAGTCGGGACCCGGTGGTACGAGCAGTACTTC. Amino acid sequence: CASSLVGTRWYEQYF.